This TCR beta chain was found in a study of T cell repertoires in cytomegalovirus infection. Notes on this clonotype: Its antigen remains unknown.

TCRdb processed the reads anew with MiXCR; each CDR3 protein has one entry. The sample shows around 99,000 distinct CDR3 sequences, around 29% of them seen only once. The length of the CDR3 is 12 residues. V shed 6 bases and J shed 10 bases, with 10 bases lying between them. Germline V lookup: CDR1 MNHEY, CDR2 SMNVEV (reference sequence). V is TRBV27 and J is TRBJ1-6, with D unclear. Sample: CD8+ T cells from cultured PBMCs, taken from culture after CMV antigen stimulation. The TCR was taken from a human donor in good health (CMV status not recorded). Some clones in this sample may be carry-over from other donors' samples. The CDR3 bases are TGTGCCAGCAGAAGCGGGTCCTCACCCCTCCACTTT. It specifies CASRSGSSPLHF.